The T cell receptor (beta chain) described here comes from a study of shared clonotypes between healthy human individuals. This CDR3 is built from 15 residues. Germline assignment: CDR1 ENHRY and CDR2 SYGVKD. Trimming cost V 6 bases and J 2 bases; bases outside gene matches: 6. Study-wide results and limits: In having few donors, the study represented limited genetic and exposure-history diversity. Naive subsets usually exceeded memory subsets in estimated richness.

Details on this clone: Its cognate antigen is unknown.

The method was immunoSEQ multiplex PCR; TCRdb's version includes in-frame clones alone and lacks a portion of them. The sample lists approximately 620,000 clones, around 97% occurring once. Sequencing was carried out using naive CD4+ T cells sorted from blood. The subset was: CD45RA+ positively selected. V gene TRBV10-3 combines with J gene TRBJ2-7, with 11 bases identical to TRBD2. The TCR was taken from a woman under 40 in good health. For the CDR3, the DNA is TGTGCCATCAGGGAGGGACTAGCGGAACCCTACGAGCAGTACTTC. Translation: CAIREGLAEPYEQYF.